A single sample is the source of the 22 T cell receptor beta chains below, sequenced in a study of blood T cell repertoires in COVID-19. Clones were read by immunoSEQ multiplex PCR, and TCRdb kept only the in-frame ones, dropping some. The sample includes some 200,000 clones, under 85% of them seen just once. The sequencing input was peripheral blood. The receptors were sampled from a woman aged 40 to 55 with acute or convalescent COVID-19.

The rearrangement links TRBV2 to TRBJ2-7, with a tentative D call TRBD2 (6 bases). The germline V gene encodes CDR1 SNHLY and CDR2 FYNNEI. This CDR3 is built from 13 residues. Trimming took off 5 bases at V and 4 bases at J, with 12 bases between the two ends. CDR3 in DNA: TGTGCCAGCAGTCCTAGGGGACTTTACGAGCAGTACTTC. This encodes CASSPRGLYEQYF.

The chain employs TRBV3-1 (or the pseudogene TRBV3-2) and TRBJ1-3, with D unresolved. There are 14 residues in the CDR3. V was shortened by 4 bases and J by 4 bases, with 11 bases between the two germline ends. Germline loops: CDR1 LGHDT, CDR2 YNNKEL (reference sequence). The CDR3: CASSLSLRGNTIYF. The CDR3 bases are TGTGCCAGCAGCCTGAGCCTGCGCGGAAACACCATATATTTT.

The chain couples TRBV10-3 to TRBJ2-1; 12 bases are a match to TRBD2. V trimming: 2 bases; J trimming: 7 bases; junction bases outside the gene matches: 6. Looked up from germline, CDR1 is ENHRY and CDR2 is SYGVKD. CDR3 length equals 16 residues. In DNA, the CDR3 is TGTGCCATCAGTGAGAGACTAGCGGGGGAATTTAATGAGCAGTTCTTC. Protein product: CAISERLAGEFNEQFF.

The CDR3 coding sequence is TGTGCCAGCAGCTTAGTTCGACTAGCGGGAGGTCAGGCTGAGCAGTTCTTC. This codes for CASSLVRLAGGQAEQFF. The V gene is TRBV11-2, the J gene TRBJ2-1, with 13 bases aligning to TRBD2. The CDR3 length is 17 residues. After removal of 1 base from V and 9 bases from J, the junction contained 9 bases not matched to a gene. Germline V lookup: CDR1 SGHAT, CDR2 FQNNGV.

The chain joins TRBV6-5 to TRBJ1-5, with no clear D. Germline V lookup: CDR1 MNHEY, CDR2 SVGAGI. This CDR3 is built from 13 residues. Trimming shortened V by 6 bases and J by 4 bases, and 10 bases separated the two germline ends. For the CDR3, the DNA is TGTGCCAGCAGCCTCACAGTGAATCAGCCCCAGCATTTT. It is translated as CASSLTVNQPQHF.

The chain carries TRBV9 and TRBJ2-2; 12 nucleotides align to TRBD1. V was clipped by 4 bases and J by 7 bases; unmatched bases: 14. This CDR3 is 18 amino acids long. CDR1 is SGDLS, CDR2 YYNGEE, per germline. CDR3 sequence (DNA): TGTGCCAGCAGCCAAGCGGGACAGGGGGCGCGTTTGGGCGGGGAGCTGTTTTTT. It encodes CASSQAGQGARLGGELFF.

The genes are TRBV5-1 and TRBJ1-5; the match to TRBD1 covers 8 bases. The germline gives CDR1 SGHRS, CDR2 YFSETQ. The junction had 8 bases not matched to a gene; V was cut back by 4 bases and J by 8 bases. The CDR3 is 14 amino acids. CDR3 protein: CASSLGTGVKPQHF. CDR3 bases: TGCGCCAGCAGCCTCGGGACAGGAGTGAAGCCCCAGCATTTT. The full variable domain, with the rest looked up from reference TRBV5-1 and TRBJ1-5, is KAGVTQTPRYLIKTRGQQVTLSCSPISGHRSVSWYQQTPGQGLQFLFEYFSETQRNKGNFPGRFSGRQFSNSRSEMNVSTLELGDSALYLCASSLGTGVKPQHFGDGTRLSIL.

The CDR3: CASSPMPAAGNTIYF. Written as DNA, the CDR3 is TGTGCCAGCAGCCCCATGCCCGCAGCTGGAAACACCATATATTTT. The V and J genes are TRBV9 and TRBJ1-3; no clear D. This CDR3 is built from 15 residues. Germline CDR1 reads SGDLS; CDR2 reads YYNGEE. V was pared by 4 bases and J by 2 bases, with 13 bases between.

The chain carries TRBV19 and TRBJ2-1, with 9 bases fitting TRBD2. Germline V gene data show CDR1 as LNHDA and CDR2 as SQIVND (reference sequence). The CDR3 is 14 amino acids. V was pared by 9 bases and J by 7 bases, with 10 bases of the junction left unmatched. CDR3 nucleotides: TGTGCCAGCCATAGCGGGAGTTGGCTAAATGAGCAGTTCTTC. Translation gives CASHSGSWLNEQFF.

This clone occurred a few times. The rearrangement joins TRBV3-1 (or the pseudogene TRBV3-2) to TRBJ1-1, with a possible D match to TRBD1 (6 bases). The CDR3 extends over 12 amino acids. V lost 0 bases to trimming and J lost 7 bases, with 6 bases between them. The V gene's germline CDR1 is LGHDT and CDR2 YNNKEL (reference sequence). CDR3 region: CASSQEDSEAFF. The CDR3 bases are TGTGCCAGCAGCCAAGAGGACAGTGAAGCTTTCTTT.

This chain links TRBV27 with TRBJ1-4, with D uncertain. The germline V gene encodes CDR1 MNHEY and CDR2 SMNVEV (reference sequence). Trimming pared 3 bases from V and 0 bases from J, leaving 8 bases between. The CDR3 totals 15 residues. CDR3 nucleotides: TGTGCCAGCAGTTTTACGGGGTCAACTAATGAAAAACTGTTTTTT. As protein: CASSFTGSTNEKLFF.

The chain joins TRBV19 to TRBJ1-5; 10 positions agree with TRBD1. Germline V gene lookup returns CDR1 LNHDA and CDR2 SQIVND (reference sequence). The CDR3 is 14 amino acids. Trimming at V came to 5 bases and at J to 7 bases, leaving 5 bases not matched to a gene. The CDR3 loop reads CASSVQGQGQPQHF. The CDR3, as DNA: TGTGCCAGTAGTGTACAGGGACAGGGGCAGCCCCAGCATTTT.

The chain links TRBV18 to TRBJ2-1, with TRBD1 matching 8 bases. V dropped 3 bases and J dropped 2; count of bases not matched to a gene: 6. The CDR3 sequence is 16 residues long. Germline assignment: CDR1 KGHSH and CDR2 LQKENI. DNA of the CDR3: TGTGCCAGCTCACCTGGGGGGACAGGCCCCTACAATGAGCAGTTCTTC. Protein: CASSPGGTGPYNEQFF.

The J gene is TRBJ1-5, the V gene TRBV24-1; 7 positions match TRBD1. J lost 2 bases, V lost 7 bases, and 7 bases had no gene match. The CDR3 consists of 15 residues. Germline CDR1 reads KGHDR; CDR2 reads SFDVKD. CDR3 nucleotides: TGTGCCACCAGCGAGGGGGCCGGGGGCAATCAGCCCCAGCATTTT. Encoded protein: CATSEGAGGNQPQHF.

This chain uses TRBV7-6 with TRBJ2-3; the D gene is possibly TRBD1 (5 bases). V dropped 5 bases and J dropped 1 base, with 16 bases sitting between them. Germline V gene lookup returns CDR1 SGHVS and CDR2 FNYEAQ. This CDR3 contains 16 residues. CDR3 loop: CASSPGGALRTDTQYF. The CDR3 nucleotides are TGTGCCAGCAGCCCGGGTGGGGCACTGCGCACAGATACGCAGTATTTT.

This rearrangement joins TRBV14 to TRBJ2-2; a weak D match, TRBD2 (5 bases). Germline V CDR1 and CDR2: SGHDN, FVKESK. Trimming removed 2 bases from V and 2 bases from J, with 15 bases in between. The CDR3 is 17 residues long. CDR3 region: CASSQTDGRTNTGELFF. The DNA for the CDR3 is TGTGCCAGCAGCCAAACGGACGGCAGGACTAACACCGGGGAGCTGTTTTTT.

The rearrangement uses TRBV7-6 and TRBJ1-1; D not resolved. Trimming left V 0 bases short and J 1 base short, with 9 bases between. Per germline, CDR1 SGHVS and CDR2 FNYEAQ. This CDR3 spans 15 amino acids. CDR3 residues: CASSLAPSANTEAFF. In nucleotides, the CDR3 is TGTGCCAGCAGCTTAGCCCCGAGTGCGAACACTGAAGCTTTCTTT.

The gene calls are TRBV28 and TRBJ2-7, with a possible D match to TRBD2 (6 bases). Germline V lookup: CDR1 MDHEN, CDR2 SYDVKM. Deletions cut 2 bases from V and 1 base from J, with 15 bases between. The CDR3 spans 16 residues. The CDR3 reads CASSLVREYGSYEQYF. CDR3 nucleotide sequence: TGTGCCAGCAGTTTAGTCCGGGAGTATGGGTCCTACGAGCAGTACTTC.

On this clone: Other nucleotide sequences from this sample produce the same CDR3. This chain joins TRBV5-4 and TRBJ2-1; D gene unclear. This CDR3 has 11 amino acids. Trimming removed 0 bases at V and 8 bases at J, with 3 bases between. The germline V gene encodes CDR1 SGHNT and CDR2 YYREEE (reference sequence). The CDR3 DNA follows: TGTGCCAGCAGCTTGGCCTATGAGCAGTTCTTC. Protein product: CASSLAYEQFF.

The CDR3 loop reads CAVKGGGGENTGELFF. CDR3 in DNA: TGTGCCGTTAAAGGCGGAGGGGGCGAAAACACCGGGGAGCTGTTTTTT. V gene TRBV24-1 combines with J gene TRBJ2-2, with a weak D call TRBD1 (7 bases). CDR3 size: 16 residues. Trimming removed 12 bases at V and 2 bases at J, with 21 bases between. Germline assignment: CDR1 KGHDR and CDR2 SFDVKD.

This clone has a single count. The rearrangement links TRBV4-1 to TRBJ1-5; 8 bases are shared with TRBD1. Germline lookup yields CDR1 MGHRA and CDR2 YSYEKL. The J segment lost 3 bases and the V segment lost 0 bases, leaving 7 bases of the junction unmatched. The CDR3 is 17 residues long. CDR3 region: CASSQDIGQGSNQPQHF. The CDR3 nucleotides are TGCGCCAGCAGCCAAGATATCGGACAGGGCTCCAATCAGCCCCAGCATTTT.

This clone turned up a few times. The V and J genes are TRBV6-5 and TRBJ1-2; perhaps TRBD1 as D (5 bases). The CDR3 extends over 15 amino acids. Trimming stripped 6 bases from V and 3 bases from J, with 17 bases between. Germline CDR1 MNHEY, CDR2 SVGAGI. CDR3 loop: CASSLGTGSDYGYTF. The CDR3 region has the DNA TGTGCCAGCAGCCTCGGGACCGGGAGCGACTATGGCTACACCTTC.